These 30 T cell receptor beta chains originate from one sample sequenced in a study of blood T cells in healthy people across ages (dated by TCRdb to the mid-2010s). Library preparation used 5' RACE. The sequencer was an Illumina HiSeq 2500. A second PCR of about 6 to 12 cycles was run with a J-beta primer mix and a sample-barcoded 5' primer. TCRdb redid the processing of the public reads, applying fastp at Q25 and MiXCR, and retained in-frame beta chains. Entries that share a CDR3 protein sequence are merged under the most common genes and DNA. For this sample there are approximately 800,000 distinct CDR3 sequences; 53% appear just once. The ten largest clones capture roughly 40% of the sample. Sequenced input: blood. Receptors originate from an elderly man in good health.

The chain is built from TRBV3-1 and TRBJ2-5; D unresolved. The DNA end favors TRBJ2-7, so the J call may be wrong. The CDR3 runs to 15 residues. CDR1 is LGHDT, CDR2 YNNKEL, per germline (reference sequence). For the CDR3, the DNA is TGTGCCAGCAGCCAAGGTGGCAGTAGGTCCAACGAGCAGTACTTC. This encodes CASSQGGSRSNEQYF.

Only a few counts were recorded for this clonotype. The chain employs TRBV29-1 and TRBJ2-2, with 9 nucleotides matching TRBD2. Unmatched junction bases numbered 7, after V lost 5 bases and J lost 6 bases. The CDR3 loop spans 14 amino acids. CDR1 is SQVTM, CDR2 ANQGSEA, per germline. In DNA form, the CDR3 reads TGCAGCGTTTACGCGGGAGGGAGTCCCGGGGAGCTGTTTTTT. Translated: CSVYAGGSPGELFF.

DNA for the CDR3: TGTGCCAGCAGCGCCGCCGACTTGTACAATGAGCAGTTCTTC. It encodes CASSAADLYNEQFF. This chain joins TRBV9 and TRBJ2-1; D is unresolved. CDR3 length: 14 residues. The germline gives CDR1 SGDLS, CDR2 YYNGEE. V was cut by 3 bases and J by 4 bases, with 11 bases left in between. Combining the CDR3 with reference TRBV9 and TRBJ2-1 gives the whole variable domain DSGVTQTPKHLITATGQRVTLRCSPRSGDLSVYWYQQSLDQGLQFLIQYYNGEERAKGNILERFSAQQFPDLHSELNLSSLELGDSALYFCASSAADLYNEQFFGPGTRLTVL.

The V gene is TRBV6-6, the J gene TRBJ1-4; D is unclear. This CDR3 comprises 10 residues. The V gene lost 5 bases and the J gene lost 7 bases, with 2 bases spanning the gap. Germline loops: CDR1 MNHNY, CDR2 SVGAGI (reference sequence). The CDR3 here is CASSSEKLFF. CDR3 sequence (DNA): TGTGCCAGCAGTAGTGAAAAACTGTTTTTT.

The gene calls are TRBV12-3 or TRBV12-4 and TRBJ1-6; D might be TRBD1 (6 bases). The germline V and J ends were trimmed by 8 bases and 9 bases, with 14 bases remaining between them. CDR3 length: 13 amino acids. The CDR3 DNA follows: TGTGCCAGCGGAACAGGGTTGCGTTCACCCCTCCACTTT. Protein sequence: CASGTGLRSPLHF.

The chain combines TRBV20-1 with TRBJ2-1, with D possibly matching TRBD2 (6 bases). CDR1 is DFQATT, CDR2 SNEGSKA, per germline (reference sequence). The CDR3 totals 16 residues. V gave up 0 bases and J gave up 1 base, with 13 bases separating them. In nucleotides, the CDR3 is TGCAGTGCTAGAGAAAGGGACTTAGGTTCCTACAATGAGCAGTTCTTC. Protein: CSARERDLGSYNEQFF.

On this clonotype itself: The junction departs from the called germline gene at one end, perhaps through a read error. V usage is TRBV12-3 or TRBV12-4 and J usage is TRBJ2-7, with unresolved D. This CDR3 is built from 14 residues. CDR3 DNA sequence: TGTGCCGGCAGTTTAGTTCTGGGAACCTACGAGCAGTACTTC. It codes for CAGSLVLGTYEQYF.

This clonotype was picked up a small number of times. The rearrangement joins TRBV29-1 to TRBJ2-7; D is possibly TRBD1 (5 bases). Looked up from germline, CDR1 is SQVTM and CDR2 is ANQGSEA. The CDR3 is 13 amino acids. The V end lost 6 bases, the J end lost 0 bases, and 12 bases lay between the germline ends. CDR3 sequence: CSVADRLSYEQYF. DNA for the CDR3: TGCAGCGTCGCAGACAGACTCTCCTACGAGCAGTACTTC.

This chain uses TRBV4-1 with TRBJ2-5, with TRBD2 matching 8 bases. Near its end, the DNA agrees better with TRBJ2-7, so the J call may be wrong. The CDR3 consists of 14 residues. The germline CDR1 and CDR2 sequences are MGHRA and YSYEKL. The CDR3: CASSQEGGTSEQYF. The CDR3 DNA is TGCGCCAGCAGCCAAGAAGGGGGGACTAGCGAGCAGTACTTC.

The V gene is TRBV24-1, the J gene TRBJ2-1; 10 positions agree with TRBD1. From germline, CDR1 is KGHDR and CDR2 SFDVKD. The CDR3 consists of 16 residues. Trimming at V came to 5 bases and at J to 6 bases, leaving 9 bases not matched to a gene. CDR3: CATSARGTGVSNEQFF. The CDR3 DNA reads as TGTGCCACCAGTGCCCGAGGGACAGGGGTGTCCAATGAGCAGTTCTTC.

The chain uses TRBV20-1 and TRBJ2-4; 10 bases are a match to TRBD2. CDR3 size: 16 residues. CDR1 DFQATT and CDR2 SNEGSKA come from the germline V gene (reference sequence). The CDR3 reads CSAPPAGAGGGNIQYF. The DNA for the CDR3 is TGCAGCGCCCCCCCTGCGGGAGCGGGAGGGGGAAACATTCAGTACTTC.

This clonotype was counted between two and nine times. The V call is TRBV29-1, the J call TRBJ2-7; TRBD2 might be the D (5 bases). V was clipped by 6 bases and J by 2 bases, with 14 bases between them. Germline CDR1 reads SQVTM; CDR2 reads ANQGSEA. The CDR3 covers 13 residues. DNA for the CDR3: TGCAGCGTACGGCGGGCCTTCACCTACGAGCAGTACTTC. Translated: CSVRRAFTYEQYF.

The chain is built from TRBV15 and TRBJ1-1; possibly TRBD1 for D (6 bases). CDR3 size: 17 residues. CDR1 is LNHNV, CDR2 YYDKDF, per germline (reference sequence). V lost 3 bases and J lost 0, with 17 bases in between. Written as DNA, the CDR3 is TGTGCCACCAGCAGGAAGGGGGAGGGAGTAATGAACACTGAAGCTTTCTTT. This encodes CATSRKGEGVMNTEAFF. Using reference TRBV15 and TRBJ1-1 for the parts outside the CDR3, the full variable domain is DAMVIQNPRYQVTQFGKPVTLSCSQTLNHNVMYWYQQKSSQAPKLLFHYYDKDFNNEADTPDNFQSRRPNTSFCFLDIRSPGLGDTAMYLCATSRKGEGVMNTEAFFGQGTRLTVV.

This clonotype has more than one count but fewer than ten. The chain employs TRBV24-1 and TRBJ1-2; D unclear. V was cut by 4 bases and J by 3 bases, with 17 bases left in between. The CDR3 is 16 residues long. Germline CDR1 reads KGHDR; CDR2 reads SFDVKD. CDR3 protein: CATSEATAAVDYGYTF. DNA of the CDR3: TGTGCCACCAGTGAGGCGACGGCGGCCGTTGACTATGGCTACACCTTC.

The J gene is TRBJ2-1, the V gene TRBV27, with D unclear. From germline, CDR1 is MNHEY and CDR2 SMNVEV (reference sequence). Trimming stripped 2 bases from V and 5 bases from J, with 13 bases between. CDR3 size: 15 residues. CDR3 sequence reads: CASSLRRVLDNEQFF. The CDR3 nucleotides are TGTGCCAGCAGTTTAAGACGGGTATTAGACAATGAGCAGTTCTTC.

The chain uses TRBV29-1 and TRBJ2-7; 7 bases agree with TRBD2. Germline V gene lookup returns CDR1 SQVTM and CDR2 ANQGSEA. Trimming cost V 6 bases and J 7 bases; bases outside gene matches: 9. CDR3 length: 12 residues. CDR3 in DNA: TGCAGCGTGGGGAGGGGAGGGGCAGAGCAGTACTTC. It yields the protein CSVGRGGAEQYF.

CDR3 DNA: TGTGCCACCAGTGATCCCTCTCGAGCGGGGTACAATGAGCAGTTCTTC. Translation gives CATSDPSRAGYNEQFF. The chain is built from TRBV24-1 and TRBJ2-1; 7 bases fit TRBD2. Germline CDR1 and CDR2: KGHDR and SFDVKD. The junction had 8 bases not matched to a gene; V was cut back by 3 bases and J by 4 bases. The length of the CDR3 is 16 residues.

This chain joins TRBV3-1 and TRBJ1-1; a weak D match, TRBD1 (5 bases). V dropped 2 bases and J dropped 6 bases, with 16 bases sitting between them. The CDR3 is made up of 15 amino acids. The germline gives CDR1 LGHDT, CDR2 YNNKEL (reference sequence). The CDR3 nucleotides are TGTGCCAGCAGCCAAAACAGGCTCACAAACGCTGAAGCTTTCTTT. This translates into CASSQNRLTNAEAFF.

This chain connects TRBV7-2 to TRBJ2-1, with a possible D match to TRBD2 (6 bases). V dropped 5 bases and J dropped 0 bases, with 14 bases sitting between them. This CDR3 spans 16 amino acids. Germline V gene data show CDR1 as SGHTA and CDR2 as FQGNSA. The chain's CDR3 is CASSPLGTRSYNEQFF. DNA for the CDR3: TGTGCCAGCAGCCCCCTAGGGACTCGCTCCTACAATGAGCAGTTCTTC.

This chain connects TRBV24-1 to TRBJ1-2, with TRBD1 identical over 8 bases. Losses at the gene ends were 4 bases for V and 6 bases for J; bases not matched to a gene: 3. The CDR3 contains 13 residues. CDR1 and CDR2 from the germline V gene are KGHDR and SFDVKD. CDR3 sequence reads: CATSDQDRDGYTF. In DNA, the CDR3 is TGTGCCACCAGTGACCAGGACAGGGATGGCTACACCTTC.

For this clonotype: At one of its ends the junction is not consistent with the germline gene, which may arise from a read error. The chain recombines TRBV15 with TRBJ1-2; no reliable D call. This CDR3 is built from 13 residues. Germline CDR1 and CDR2: LNHNV and YYDKDF (reference sequence). The CDR3 coding sequence is TGTGCCACCAGCAGGCCCGAGGCCTATGGCTCCACCTTC. Protein: CATSRPEAYGSTF.

The sample holds a few counts of this clonotype. V usage is TRBV11-2 and J usage is TRBJ2-2; 10 bases match TRBD2. CDR3 length equals 15 residues. V lost 0 bases, J lost 6 bases, and 1 base stayed unmatched. Germline CDR1 is SGHAT and CDR2 is FQNNGV. This chain's CDR3 is CASSLESGRAGELFF. The DNA of the CDR3 is TGTGCCAGCAGCTTAGAGAGCGGGAGGGCCGGGGAGCTGTTTTTT. Full variable domain (outside the CDR3, taken from reference TRBV11-2 and TRBJ2-2): EAGVAQSPRYKIIEKRQSVAFWCNPISGHATLYWYQQILGQGPKLLIQFQNNGVVDDSQLPKDRFSAERLKGVDSTLKIQPAKLEDSAVYLCASSLESGRAGELFFGEGSRLTVL.

The chain uses TRBV7-2 and TRBJ2-1; D is perhaps TRBD2 (5 bases). Germline V gene data show CDR1 as SGHTA and CDR2 as FQGNSA. The V and J ends lost 1 base and 8 bases respectively, with 15 bases between them. The CDR3 spans 15 residues. This CDR3 reads CASSLVGGLSDEQFF. Written as DNA, the CDR3 is TGTGCCAGCAGCTTAGTTGGCGGGCTCTCGGATGAGCAGTTCTTC.

The J gene is TRBJ1-4, the V gene TRBV6-5; D not certain. The length of the CDR3 is 17 residues. Trimming left V 5 bases short and J 0 bases short, with 16 bases between. Germline CDR1 reads MNHEY; CDR2 reads SVGAGI. This chain's CDR3 is CASSPRGTTATNEKLFF. The CDR3 region has the DNA TGTGCCAGCAGTCCTCGAGGCACGACCGCAACTAATGAAAAACTGTTTTTT.

The rearrangement uses TRBV4-1 and TRBJ1-1; 7 bases are a match to TRBD1. J gave up 1 base and V 3 bases, and 8 bases lay outside the gene matches. Per germline, CDR1 MGHRA and CDR2 YSYEKL. CDR3 length: 16 amino acids. Here the CDR3 reads CASSQFYRGRNTEAFF. The CDR3 nucleotides are TGCGCCAGCAGCCAGTTTTACAGGGGCCGGAACACTGAAGCTTTCTTT.

V usage is TRBV10-3 and J usage is TRBJ2-5; D is ambiguous. This CDR3 has 14 amino acids. V dropped 6 bases and J dropped 1 base, with 12 bases sitting between them. Germline assignment: CDR1 ENHRY and CDR2 SYGVKD. The CDR3 bases are TGTGCCATCAGCCTAGGACGGATCCAAGAGACCCAGTACTTC. This encodes CAISLGRIQETQYF.

The gene calls are TRBV29-1 and TRBJ1-1; no clear D gene. Germline assignment: CDR1 SQVTM and CDR2 ANQGSEA. The CDR3 has 12 residues. V lost 2 bases to trimming and J lost 7 bases, with 11 bases between them. CDR3 in amino acids: CSVEFGVSEAFF. CDR3 bases: TGCAGCGTTGAATTTGGGGTGAGTGAAGCTTTCTTT.

The chain carries TRBV21-1 and TRBJ2-1; the table names TRBD2, a call not compared with the DNA. TRBV21-1 has pseudogene status. CDR3 length: 13 amino acids. CDR3 nucleotides: TGTGCCCCCAGGGAGGGGGTGTACAATGAGCAGTTCTTC. It translates to CAPREGVYNEQFF.

This chain links TRBV24-1 with TRBJ2-7; TRBD1 agrees at 9 bases. In germline, CDR1 is KGHDR, CDR2 SFDVKD. This CDR3 contains 15 residues. V dropped 5 bases and J dropped 7; count of bases not matched to a gene: 11. CDR3 coding DNA: TGTGCCACCAGTGCAAGGACAGGGGAAGGCAATGAGCAGTACTTC. It specifies CATSARTGEGNEQYF.

This clonotype was detected a few times. The V call is TRBV6-1, the J call TRBJ2-7, with D tentatively TRBD1 or TRBD2 (5 bases each). Between the trimmed V and J ends, which lost 4 bases and 6 bases, there was a span of 19 bases. The germline V gene has CDR1 MNHNS and CDR2 SASEGT. This CDR3 is 15 amino acids long. This chain's CDR3 is CASSVRGGVASEQYF. The CDR3 DNA is TGTGCCAGCAGTGTGAGGGGTGGTGTTGCCTCCGAGCAGTACTTC.